These 10 T cell receptor beta chains originate from one sample sequenced in a study of monozygotic twins with inflammatory bowel disease. TCRdb processed the 5' RACE reads again and assigns one entry to each CDR3 protein, with no DNA. The listing contains some 170,000 distinct CDR3 sequences. The sequenced sample was blood. These receptors all stem from a human donor with ulcerative colitis or Crohn's disease, or a healthy co-twin of an affected twin (not recorded which).

The rearrangement joins TRBV6-1 to TRBJ1-3; no DNA is available, so the TRBD1 call from TCRdb remains unchecked. The CDR3 sequence is 15 residues long. CDR1 MNHNS and CDR2 SASEGT come from the germline V gene. CDR3 amino acids: CASSRGAPGRNTIYF.

This rearrangement joins TRBV5-1 to TRBJ1-1. The CDR3 contains 15 residues. Germline V CDR1 and CDR2: SGHRS, YFSETQ. The CDR3 loop reads CASSLALGDGTEAFF.

V and J are TRBV19 and TRBJ1-4. Germline V gene lookup returns CDR1 LNHDA and CDR2 SQIVND (reference sequence). CDR3 size: 14 residues. CDR3 region: CASSRSRNGEKLFF.

The rearrangement links TRBV5-1 to TRBJ1-5. The CDR3 has 13 residues. Looked up from germline, CDR1 is SGHRS and CDR2 is YFSETQ. The CDR3 region is CASSQDQHQPQHF.

The J gene is TRBJ2-1, the V gene TRBV5-1; the D call of TRBD2 rests on TCRdb alone, since no DNA is present to check it. The CDR3 has 17 amino acids. Per germline, CDR1 SGHRS and CDR2 YFSETQ. The chain's CDR3 is CASSSAGLAGRYNEQFF.

The chain combines TRBV7-9 with TRBJ2-2. This CDR3 contains 15 residues. Germline V CDR1 and CDR2: SEHNR, FQNEAQ (reference sequence). The CDR3 sequence is CASSLRGRNTGELFF.

The chain recombines TRBV24-1 with TRBJ2-1; TCRdb lists TRBD2, though no DNA is available to test this call. Germline CDR1 is KGHDR and CDR2 is SFDVKD. The CDR3 is made up of 16 amino acids. This CDR3 is CATSDFGTSGSNEQFF.

The chain is built from TRBV14 and TRBJ2-7; TCRdb's D call, TRBD2, is unchecked because there is no DNA. CDR1 and CDR2 from the germline V gene are SGHDN and FVKESK. The CDR3 loop spans 18 amino acids. The CDR3 region is CASSQDRRASGSSYEQYF.

The V call is TRBV7-2, the J call TRBJ2-1; TCRdb names TRBD2, which stays unverified in the absence of DNA. Germline values: CDR1 SGHTA, CDR2 FQGNSA. This CDR3 has 17 amino acids. The CDR3 sequence is CASSRTGGRAVGNEQFF.

The chain employs TRBV6-5 and TRBJ2-5; no DNA is available, so the TRBD2 call from TCRdb remains unchecked. Germline values: CDR1 MNHEY, CDR2 SVGAGI. The CDR3 extends over 15 amino acids. CDR3 region: CASSYQGGMGETQYF.